This T cell receptor beta chain was sequenced for a study of regulatory dendritic cells for organ transplantation. TCRdb's table, derived via immunoSEQ multiplex PCR, lists solely in-frame clones and lacks some. The sample has around 30,000 clones, under 90% seen once. Germline assignment: CDR1 MNHEY and CDR2 SVGAGI. The V gene lost 4 bases and the J gene lost 6 bases, with 12 bases spanning the gap. The CDR3 is 13 amino acids. Study-wide points: Of resting T cell subsets, memory CD8+ had the most alloreactive clonotypes. Memory T cells were less diverse than naive, with memory CD8+ most oligoclonal. Regulatory dendritic cells appeared to expand memory CD8+ clones less than mature ones.

To note about this clone: Its antigen is undetermined.

The sequence derives from a human donor in good health. The chain carries TRBV6-5 and TRBJ1-2; maybe TRBD1 (6 bases). Sequencing was done on a sample of naive CD8+ T cells from blood. The subset denotes: CD45RA+ naive T cells. CDR3: CASSSGTIDGYTF. CDR3 nucleotide sequence: TGTGCCAGCAGTTCCGGGACAATCGATGGCTACACCTTC.